Below are 20 T cell receptor beta chains sequenced from a single sample in a study of blood T cell repertoires in COVID-19. The data were produced by immunoSEQ multiplex PCR, yet TCRdb's version contains in-frame clones alone and is incomplete. The top ten hold roughly 4% of the sample, which has about 230,000 clones, under 90% seen once. Sequences were obtained from PBMCs or T cells enriched from blood (not recorded which). The receptors were gathered from a woman aged 25-40 years with acute COVID-19.

The rearrangement uses TRBV12-3 or TRBV12-4 and TRBJ2-5; D ambiguous. The V gene lost 5 bases and the J gene lost 3 bases, with 4 bases spanning the gap. The CDR3 has 11 amino acids. The CDR3 DNA reads as TGTGCCAGCAGTCCAGAAGAGACCCAGTACTTC. Its translation: CASSPEETQYF.

CDR3 sequence (DNA): TGTGCCACCAGTGATCCACGGACAGGGATTTCAGATACGCAGTATTTT. This encodes CATSDPRTGISDTQYF. The chain uses TRBV24-1 and TRBJ2-3; 8 positions agree with TRBD1. The CDR3 is 16 amino acids. In germline, CDR1 is KGHDR, CDR2 SFDVKD. J lost 4 bases, V lost 3 bases, and 8 bases had no gene match.

This clone was recorded a few times. V is TRBV28 and J is TRBJ1-5; D not certain. Trimming took off 2 bases at V and 6 bases at J, with 5 bases between the two ends. The CDR3 spans 12 residues. The germline V gene encodes CDR1 MDHEN and CDR2 SYDVKM. CDR3 DNA: TGTGCCAGCAGTTTAGAGGCTCAGCCCCAGCATTTT. It translates to CASSLEAQPQHF.

The chain has TRBV6-5 and TRBJ1-5; D is uncertain. The germline CDR1 and CDR2 sequences are MNHEY and SVGAGI. The CDR3 has 13 residues. Trimming took 5 bases from V and 7 from J, leaving 12 bases between them. Here the CDR3 DNA reads TGTGCCAGCAGTCCTAAGTCTTACCAGCCCCAGCATTTT. Translation gives CASSPKSYQPQHF.

The chain uses TRBV7-6 and TRBJ1-6; 7 nucleotides line up with TRBD1. The germline gives CDR1 SGHVS, CDR2 FNYEAQ. V was clipped by 2 bases and J by 10 bases; unmatched bases: 5. The length of the CDR3 is 14 residues. In DNA form, the CDR3 reads TGTGCCAGCAGCTTACAGGGGGTAAGATCACCCCTCCACTTT. Translating gives CASSLQGVRSPLHF.

The CDR3 sequence is CASSVPGQEDVNSPLHF. The CDR3 DNA reads as TGTGCCAGCAGTGTTCCGGGACAGGAAGATGTAAATTCACCCCTCCACTTT. The V and J genes are TRBV27 and TRBJ1-6; 8 bases are a match to TRBD1. CDR1 and CDR2 (germline): MNHEY, SMNVEV (reference sequence). Trimming cost V 5 bases and J 7 bases; bases outside gene matches: 13. There are 17 residues in the CDR3.

V gene TRBV18 combines with J gene TRBJ2-1; tentatively, D is TRBD2 (6 bases). Germline-derived CDR1 and CDR2 are KGHSH and LQKENI. The CDR3 is made up of 17 amino acids. V was pared by 1 base and J by 2 bases, with 15 bases between. The CDR3 DNA sequence: TGTGCCAGCTCACCACGGCAACTAGCATATGCCTACAATGAGCAGTTCTTC. Protein: CASSPRQLAYAYNEQFF.

This rearrangement joins TRBV24-1 to TRBJ1-4; TRBD1 is a possible D gene (6 bases). CDR1 is KGHDR, CDR2 SFDVKD, per germline. Trimming removed 0 bases at V and 5 bases at J, with 15 bases between. The CDR3 loop spans 17 amino acids. CDR3 residues: CATSDLPRGGLNEKLFF. The CDR3 DNA follows: TGTGCCACCAGTGATTTGCCGAGGGGGGGCTTGAATGAAAAACTGTTTTTT.

The V call is TRBV6-6, the J call TRBJ1-5; the D is unclear. Germline V gene lookup returns CDR1 MNHNY and CDR2 SVGAGI (reference sequence). This CDR3 is built from 15 residues. The V end lost 2 bases, the J end lost 4 bases, and 12 bases lay between the germline ends. The CDR3 DNA follows: TGTGCCAGCAGTTACGAGGGTTCCCTAAATCAGCCCCAGCATTTT. This translates into CASSYEGSLNQPQHF.

This rearrangement joins TRBV3-1 (or the pseudogene TRBV3-2) to TRBJ2-4; possibly TRBD1 for D (6 bases). V shed 1 base and J shed 0 bases, with 7 bases lying between them. CDR1 is LGHDT and CDR2 is YNNKEL in the germline V gene (reference sequence). This CDR3 region has 15 residues. CDR3 DNA sequence: TGTGCCAGCAGCCAAGGACAGGCAGCCAAAAACATTCAGTACTTC. This codes for CASSQGQAAKNIQYF.

This CDR3 reads CAWSVGLVTGEQYF. CDR3 nucleotides: TGTGCCTGGAGTGTGGGACTAGTGACGGGCGAGCAGTACTTC. The chain combines TRBV30 with TRBJ2-7; TRBD2 matches 8 bases. The germline V gene has CDR1 GTSNPN and CDR2 SVGIG (reference sequence). The CDR3 loop spans 14 amino acids. J gave up 6 bases and V 0 bases, and 7 bases lay outside the gene matches.

This sequence joins TRBV9 and TRBJ1-4; D gene ambiguous. CDR1 is SGDLS, CDR2 YYNGEE, per germline. CDR3 size: 15 residues. V lost 3 bases and J 4 bases, leaving 13 bases between the germline ends. In DNA form, the CDR3 reads TGTGCCAGCAGCGCCCTCGGAGAGGATAATGAAAAACTGTTTTTT. Its protein is CASSALGEDNEKLFF.

This clone was observed a single time. The rearrangement uses TRBV29-1 and TRBJ2-7; 7 bases fit TRBD1. The V and J ends lost 4 bases and 3 bases, in that order; junction bases with no gene match: 3. Germline V CDR1 and CDR2: SQVTM, ANQGSEA. The CDR3 is 12 residues long. The CDR3: CSVVTGSYEQYF. CDR3 DNA sequence: TGCAGCGTTGTGACAGGGAGCTACGAGCAGTACTTC.

The chain employs TRBV2 and TRBJ1-2, with D possibly matching TRBD1 (6 bases). The CDR3 loop spans 14 amino acids. The germline V and J ends were trimmed by 6 bases and 4 bases, with 15 bases remaining between them. CDR1 SNHLY and CDR2 FYNNEI come from the germline V gene. In nucleotides, the CDR3 is TGTGCCAGCAGATTCGAAGGGGGTGGCTATGGCTACACCTTC. Its protein product is CASRFEGGGYGYTF.

This CDR3 reads CATSQKPTGSNQPQHF. Here the CDR3 DNA reads TGTGCCACCAGCCAGAAGCCAACAGGTAGCAATCAGCCCCAGCATTTT. The genes are TRBV15 and TRBJ1-5; TRBD1 is a possible D gene (5 bases). V lost 5 bases, J lost 0 bases, and 14 bases lay in between. In germline, CDR1 is LNHNV, CDR2 YYDKDF (reference sequence). This CDR3 has 16 residues.

This sequence joins TRBV5-4 and TRBJ2-5; 9 nucleotides align to TRBD2. Germline values: CDR1 SGHNT, CDR2 YYREEE (reference sequence). The V and J ends lost 1 base and 0 bases, in that order; junction bases with no gene match: 7. CDR3 length: 17 residues. CDR3 sequence (DNA): TGTGCCAGCAGCTTGATGGGGAGCGGGGGGAACCAAGAGACCCAGTACTTC. Its translation is CASSLMGSGGNQETQYF.

This chain joins TRBV2 and TRBJ1-2; D may be TRBD1 (6 bases). This CDR3 spans 14 amino acids. The V end lost 7 bases, the J end lost 5 bases, and 17 bases lay between the germline ends. Germline V lookup: CDR1 SNHLY, CDR2 FYNNEI. CDR3 in DNA: TGTGCCAGCACCCAGAACCACAGGGATTATGGCTACACCTTC. Translating gives CASTQNHRDYGYTF.

For the CDR3, the DNA is TGTGCCAGCAGTTCCCAGGGGTACCATGGCTACACCTTC. This sequence encodes CASSSQGYHGYTF. The rearrangement uses TRBV28 and TRBJ1-2; TRBD1 is a possible D gene (6 bases). V was pared by 4 bases and J by 6 bases, with 12 bases between. Germline CDR1 reads MDHEN; CDR2 reads SYDVKM. The CDR3 is made up of 13 amino acids.

V gene TRBV30 combines with J gene TRBJ1-1, with no clear D. Trimming took off 4 bases at V and 8 bases at J, with 11 bases between the two ends. The CDR3 contains 11 residues. Germline CDR1 reads GTSNPN; CDR2 reads SVGIG (reference sequence). The CDR3 spells CAWIYEREAFF. CDR3 nucleotides: TGTGCCTGGATTTATGAGAGGGAAGCTTTCTTT.

This chain connects TRBV19 to TRBJ1-5, with D perhaps TRBD1 (6 bases). The CDR3 sequence is 15 residues long. Trimming took 11 bases from V and 4 from J, leaving 21 bases between them. Germline V gene lookup returns CDR1 LNHDA and CDR2 SQIVND (reference sequence). The CDR3 spells CAFQGEGEWNQPQHF. The DNA of the CDR3 is TGTGCCTTTCAAGGGGAGGGGGAATGGAATCAGCCCCAGCATTTT.